This T cell receptor (beta chain) was captured in a study of T-cell reconstitution after alpha-beta-depleted transplantation in children. Study-wide results and limits: T-cell numbers and diversity, one year after transplant, stemmed largely from T cells that were newly produced. Some patients owed their high day-60 TCRbeta diversity to surviving recipient T cells and thymic progenitors. As was reported, about two months after transplant, alpha-beta T cells came from several hundred expanded graft clones.

The length of the CDR3 is 21 residues. Germline V lookup: CDR1 DFQATT, CDR2 SNEGSKA (reference sequence). V gave up 0 bases and J gave up 1 base; unmatched junction bases: 16. Unique molecular identifiers were incorporated when the TCRbeta library was constructed. MiXCR, run by TCRdb on the PCR reads, gives a single entry per CDR3 protein. This sample has fewer than 750,000 distinct CDR3 sequences; over 25% occur once, and the top ten carry under 45%. This clonotype has just a few counts. Its antigen is not identified. This material consisted of PBMCs, taken before TCRalphabeta/CD19-depleted stem cell transplant. The TCR comes from a boy in the first two years of life with Wiskott-Aldrich syndrome, due to receive a stem cell transplant. This sequence joins TRBV20-1 and TRBJ2-1; TRBD2 agrees at 12 bases. The CDR3, as DNA: TGCAGTGCTAGAGATCTCTTGACAAGCTCTAGCGGGAGGGGGTCCTACAATGAGCAGTTCTTC. The encoded protein is CSARDLLTSSSGRGSYNEQFF.